This section outlines one TCR beta chain sequence together with its context. The CDR3 covers 15 residues. V dropped 5 bases and J dropped 7 bases, with 21 bases sitting between them. The V gene's germline CDR1 is MNHEY and CDR2 SVGEGT. This entry is derived from a study of blood T cells in healthy people across ages. A sample-barcoded 5' primer and a J-beta primer mix were used in a second PCR of about 7 to 12 cycles. TCRdb re-analysed the 5' RACE reads in MiXCR, keeping a single row per CDR3 protein. Of around 970,000 distinct CDR3 sequences in the sample, roughly half are singletons; the top ten hold about 22%.

This receptor was taken from a woman aged 60-70 years in good health. Sample: blood. This chain joins TRBV6-2 or TRBV6-3 and TRBJ2-7; D perhaps matches TRBD2 (6 bases). CDR3 protein: CASSPLAVTYNEQYF. CDR3 coding DNA: TGTGCCAGCAGTCCATTAGCGGTGACCTACAATGAGCAGTACTTC.